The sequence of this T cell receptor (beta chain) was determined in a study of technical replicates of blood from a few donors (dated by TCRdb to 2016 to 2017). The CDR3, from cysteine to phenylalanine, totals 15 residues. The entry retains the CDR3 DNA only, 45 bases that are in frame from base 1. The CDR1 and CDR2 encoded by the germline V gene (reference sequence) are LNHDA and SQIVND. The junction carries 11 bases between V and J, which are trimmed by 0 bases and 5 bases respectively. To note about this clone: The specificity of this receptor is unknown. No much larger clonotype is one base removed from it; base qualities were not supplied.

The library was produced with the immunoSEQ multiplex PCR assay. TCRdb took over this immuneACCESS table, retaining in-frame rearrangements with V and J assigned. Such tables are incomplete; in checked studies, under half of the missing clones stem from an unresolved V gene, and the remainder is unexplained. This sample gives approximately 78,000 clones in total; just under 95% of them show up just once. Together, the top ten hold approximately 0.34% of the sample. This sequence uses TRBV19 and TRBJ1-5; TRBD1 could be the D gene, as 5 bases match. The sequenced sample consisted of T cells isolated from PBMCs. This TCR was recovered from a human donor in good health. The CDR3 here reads CASSIETVPHQPQHF. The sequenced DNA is TGTGCCAGTAGTATAGAGACAGTTCCCCATCAGCCCCAGCATTTT.